Shown below are 4 T cell receptor beta chains from a single sample sequenced in a study of T cell repertoires in cytomegalovirus infection. TCRdb reprocessed the reads via MiXCR and lists one record per CDR3 protein. The profile covers almost 300,000 distinct CDR3 sequences, with approximately 8.9% appearing a single time and approximately 2.3% taken by the ten largest. Source material: PBMCs. Receptors were obtained from a human donor in good health (CMV status not recorded). Some clones in this sample may be carry-over from other donors' samples.

This clonotype was seen at least ten times. The chain carries TRBV5-5 and TRBJ1-5; D may be TRBD1 (5 bases). V lost 0 bases and J 9 bases, leaving 10 bases between the germline ends. Germline CDR1 and CDR2: SGHKS and YYEKEE (reference sequence). The CDR3 spans 13 residues. CDR3 coding DNA: TGTGCCAGCAGCTTGGACAGGCGGTCGCCCCAGCATTTT. It is translated as CASSLDRRSPQHF. Complete variable domain (other parts from reference TRBV5-5 and TRBJ1-5): DAGVTQSPTHLIKTRGQQVTLRCSPISGHKSVSWYQQVLGQGPQFIFQYYEKEERGRGNFPDRFSARQFPNYSSELNVNALLLGDSALYLCASSLDRRSPQHFGDGTRLSIL.

This clonotype was seen at least ten times. The V call is TRBV5-4, the J call TRBJ2-3; TRBD2 aligns across 8 bases. V lost 2 bases and J lost 4; bases outside the gene matches: 6. Germline CDR1 reads SGHNT; CDR2 reads YYREEE (reference sequence). CDR3 length: 15 amino acids. CDR3 nucleotide sequence: TGTGCCAGCAGCTTATCGGGGGGGGCACCAGATACGCAGTATTTT. The encoded protein is CASSLSGGAPDTQYF.

This clonotype was observed at least ten times. V is TRBV6-5 and J is TRBJ1-1; D is possibly TRBD1 (6 bases). V lost 8 bases and J lost 8, with 24 bases in between. This CDR3 comprises 15 residues. CDR1 MNHEY and CDR2 SVGAGI come from the germline V gene. CDR3 bases: TGTGCCAGCCTACCGGGACACCGCACCCGGGGAGAAGCTTTCTTT. Amino acids: CASLPGHRTRGEAFF.

Many counts were recorded for this clonotype. The chain joins TRBV5-1 to TRBJ1-1; possibly TRBD1 for D (6 bases). The CDR3 covers 15 residues. V dropped 1 base and J dropped 1 base, with 11 bases sitting between them. The germline gives CDR1 SGHRS, CDR2 YFSETQ. The CDR3, as DNA: TGCGCCAGCAGCTTGCGGCCGGGACAGAACACTGAAGCTTTCTTT. Translated, it gives CASSLRPGQNTEAFF. The whole variable domain, filled in from reference TRBV5-1 and TRBJ1-1, reads KAGVTQTPRYLIKTRGQQVTLSCSPISGHRSVSWYQQTPGQGLQFLFEYFSETQRNKGNFPGRFSGRQFSNSRSEMNVSTLELGDSALYLCASSLRPGQNTEAFFGQGTRLTVV.